The T cell receptor beta chain described here comes from a study of blood T cell repertoires in COVID-19. Germline values: CDR1 SGDLS, CDR2 YYNGEE. V shed 0 bases and J 6 bases; nucleotides not matched to a gene: 3. The CDR3 contains 14 residues. TCRdb's table, derived via immunoSEQ multiplex PCR, lists solely in-frame clones and lacks some. The table shows about 160,000 clones, with around 88% occurring only once. This chain connects TRBV9 to TRBJ2-1, with 7 bases identical to TRBD2. Input material: PBMCs or T cells enriched from blood (not recorded which). This receptor was taken from a woman aged 45-59 years in a cohort exposed to, infected with or recovered from COVID-19 (not recorded which). In nucleotides, the CDR3 is TGTGCCAGCAGCGTAGTGGGAGGGCCCAATGAGCAGTTCTTC. It yields the protein CASSVVGGPNEQFF.